This is a list of T cell receptor beta chains from one sample in a study of human T cells and chemical hapten exposure. TCRdb called the RACE reads again in MiXCR, with one record for every CDR3 protein. The sample carries about 360,000 distinct CDR3 sequences, approximately 4.4% recorded once. The sequences come from whole blood, collected in connection with sensitization to the hapten diphenylcyclopropenone (DPC). Source of these receptors: a woman aged 50 to 60 with alopecia areata. Some clones in this sample may be carry-over from other donors' samples. The conserved cysteine and the conserved F or W are not part of the CDR3 here. Some rows mark clone size as missing; the rest say once, few, many or name a class of expanded clone.

V gene | clone size | CDR3 protein
TRBV10-1 | many | ASSETSGSTDTQY
TRBV7-2 | many | ASSFLLMTAGARNTGELF
TRBV10-3 | many | ATRPRGVFDEQF
TRBV28 | many | ASSLWAGRAYSNQPQH
TRBV6-6 | few | ASSYPQGAPSADTQY
TRBV24-1 | many | ATSDSYRAGNQPQH
TRBV29-1 | few | SAQQGGLRTGELF
TRBV5-1 | - | ASSSGGGSPLH
TRBV20-1 | many | TSGLAGAPDTQY
TRBV28 | few | ASSLQGAGRDTQY
TRBV28 | many | ASRPDRGHNEQF
TRBV6-6 | - | ASSYLHRDPQETQY
TRBV3-1 | - | ASSPVGGMNTEAF
TRBV28 | - | ASTPGGAQFTDTQY